These 7 T cell receptor beta chains were all obtained from the same sample, sequenced in a study of blood T cell repertoires in COVID-19. Sequenced by immunoSEQ multiplex PCR; TCRdb stores in-frame clones only, minus some. The table lists 65,000 to 95,000 clones, roughly 89% of them singletons. Sequenced sample: peripheral blood. Receptor source: an elderly man with acute or convalescent COVID-19.

The rearrangement uses TRBV3-1 (or the pseudogene TRBV3-2) and TRBJ2-3; the match to TRBD1 covers 7 bases. Losses at the gene ends were 6 bases for V and 2 bases for J; bases not matched to a gene: 5. Germline assignment: CDR1 LGHDT and CDR2 YNNKEL (reference sequence). The CDR3 covers 14 residues. As DNA, the CDR3 is TGTGCCAGCAGGAGGGACAGCGTCACAGATACGCAGTATTTT. Translation gives CASRRDSVTDTQYF.

The chain uses TRBV25-1 and TRBJ1-4; D unclear. The CDR3 extends over 13 amino acids. The germline gives CDR1 MGHDK, CDR2 SYGVNS. Between the trimmed V and J ends, which lost 1 base and 8 bases, there was a span of 8 bases. The CDR3 sequence: CASSEFLEEKLFF. The CDR3 nucleotides read TGTGCCAGCAGTGAATTTCTAGAGGAAAAACTGTTTTTT. The variable domain in full, completed from reference TRBV25-1 and TRBJ1-4, reads EADIYQTPRYLVIGTGKKITLECSQTMGHDKMYWYQQDPGMELHLIHYSYGVNSTEKGDLSSESTVSRIRTEHFPLTLESARPSHTSQYLCASSEFLEEKLFFGSGTQLSVL.

This chain links TRBV5-1 with TRBJ2-2; 12 bases match TRBD2. CDR1 is SGHRS and CDR2 is YFSETQ in the germline V gene. V lost 4 bases to trimming and J lost 4 bases; unmatched junction nucleotides: 14. The CDR3 covers 19 residues. This chain's CDR3 is CASSLRTRLAGVGTGELFF. CDR3 bases: TGCGCCAGCAGCCTTAGGACCCGACTAGCGGGAGTTGGCACCGGGGAGCTGTTTTTT.

The rearrangement joins TRBV6-5 to TRBJ1-2, with unresolved D. Trimming shortened V by 6 bases and J by 3 bases, and 11 bases separated the two germline ends. Per germline, CDR1 MNHEY and CDR2 SVGAGI. This CDR3 spans 13 amino acids. DNA of the CDR3: TGTGCCAGCAGACTCACAGCAGACTATGGCTACACCTTC. This encodes CASRLTADYGYTF.

The chain couples TRBV5-4 to TRBJ2-7, with 7 bases fitting TRBD2. The CDR3 length is 16 residues. V shed 6 bases, J shed 4 bases, and the junction held 16 bases outside the gene matches. Germline V gene data show CDR1 as SGHNT and CDR2 as YYREEE (reference sequence). Here the CDR3 DNA reads TGTGCCAGCACCGTGGGCCGCGCGGGGGTGGGATACGAGCAGTACTTC. It codes for CASTVGRAGVGYEQYF.

This chain links TRBV11-2 with TRBJ2-7; possibly TRBD1 for D (7 bases). This CDR3 is built from 15 residues. Germline V CDR1 and CDR2: SGHAT, FQNNGV. Trimming took off 5 bases at V and 2 bases at J, with 16 bases between the two ends. CDR3 amino acids: CASSPFRGATYEQYF. CDR3 DNA sequence: TGTGCCAGCAGCCCGTTCAGGGGGGCCACCTACGAGCAGTACTTC.

The chain is built from TRBV10-3 and TRBJ1-4; D not certain. Trimming cost V 2 bases and J 0 bases, with 4 bases left between them. The CDR3 is made up of 14 amino acids. The V gene's germline CDR1 is ENHRY and CDR2 SYGVKD. DNA for the CDR3: TGTGCCATCAGTGAGCATGCAACTAATGAAAAACTGTTTTTT. Encoded protein: CAISEHATNEKLFF.